The 32 T cell receptor beta chains below were found in one sample sequenced in a study of PD-1 blockade in classical Hodgkin lymphoma (TCRdb year 2020). The library was made by the immunoSEQ multiplex PCR assay. Here the immuneACCESS table is served through TCRdb, limited to in-frame sequences with V and J called. Missing clones are a known gap in these copies; in checked studies unresolved V genes cover under half, and the rest lacks a known reason. The sample records fewer than 55,000 clones, 80% of which are singletons. The ten largest clones add up to 15% to 20% of the sample. This specimen's time point label, per the study, means: cycle 4 day 1 (C4D1), after more than five weeks of nivolumab. Relapse after autologous stem cell transplantation had occurred in all trial patients, and cohorts A, B and C were distinguished by prior brentuximab vedotin exposure. The sample here was peripheral blood mononuclear cells (PBMCs), taken before the fourth cycle of nivolumab. Every receptor here comes from a human donor with classical Hodgkin lymphoma.

This clone has only a few counts. This chain uses TRBV7-3 with TRBJ1-1; D is uncertain. V lost 2 bases and J lost 0, with 10 bases in between. The CDR3 length is 15 residues. Looked up from germline, CDR1 is SGHTA and CDR2 is FQGTGA. CDR3 bases: TGTGCCAGCAGCTTATCTCCGGCGATGAACACTGAAGCTTTCTTT. This sequence encodes CASSLSPAMNTEAFF.

Details on this clone: A junction boundary mismatches the germline segment, possibly from a read error. The chain uses TRBV6-1 and TRBJ2-7; possibly TRBD2 for D (5 bases). Germline CDR1 is MNHNS and CDR2 is SASEGT. The CDR3 covers 15 residues. As DNA, the CDR3 is TGTGCCAGCAGTGAACAGCTAGCAGGTTCCTTCGAGCAGTACTTC. Its translation: CASSEQLAGSFEQYF.

The V and J genes are TRBV5-1 and TRBJ1-3; no reliable D call. The V gene's germline CDR1 is SGHRS and CDR2 YFSETQ. Between the trimmed V and J ends, which lost 0 bases and 0 bases, there was a span of 4 bases. CDR3 length: 14 residues. The chain's CDR3 is CASSLEHSGNTIYF. DNA for the CDR3: TGCGCCAGCAGCTTGGAACACTCTGGAAACACCATATATTTT.

The chain uses TRBV7-2 and TRBJ2-1; 11 bases match TRBD2. The CDR3 is 15 residues long. Looked up from germline, CDR1 is SGHTA and CDR2 is FQGNSA. Trimming removed 3 bases from V and 8 bases from J; junction bases left unmatched: 6. The CDR3 spells CASSFSGGAWDEQFF. The CDR3 DNA sequence: TGTGCCAGCAGCTTTAGCGGGGGGGCCTGGGATGAGCAGTTCTTC.

The chain recombines TRBV4-2 with TRBJ2-7; 10 bases line up with TRBD2. Trimming took 1 base from V and 2 from J; bases not matched to a gene: 5. Germline V gene sequence: CDR1 LGHNA, CDR2 YNFKEQ. The CDR3 consists of 16 residues. The DNA of the CDR3 is TGTGCCAGCAGCCAAGTTCTTAGCGGGGGGACCTACGAGCAGTACTTC. The encoded protein is CASSQVLSGGTYEQYF.

This chain connects TRBV25-1 to TRBJ1-1; no reliable D call. V dropped 8 bases and J dropped 11 bases, with 15 bases sitting between them. Germline V gene data show CDR1 as MGHDK and CDR2 as SYGVNS. The CDR3 runs 11 residues. The CDR3 reads CASRGTLGAFF. CDR3 in DNA: TGTGCCAGCCGTGGAACCCTAGGGGCTTTCTTT.

This clone was counted only a few times. V and J are TRBV19 and TRBJ1-2; TRBD1 matches at 9 bases. The germline CDR1 and CDR2 sequences are LNHDA and SQIVND (reference sequence). The CDR3 loop spans 17 amino acids. Trimming took 3 bases from V and 8 from J; bases not matched to a gene: 16. The CDR3 coding sequence is TGTGCCAGTAGTATGCAGGGGACAGGGACGCTGGATAACGGCTACACCTTC. Translating gives CASSMQGTGTLDNGYTF. Together with reference TRBV19 and TRBJ1-2, the CDR3 gives the full variable domain: DGGITQSPKYLFRKEGQNVTLSCEQNLNHDAMYWYRQDPGQGLRLIYYSQIVNDFQKGDIAEGYSVSREKKESFPLTVTSAQKNPTAFYLCASSMQGTGTLDNGYTFGSGTRLTVV.

J is TRBJ2-2 and V is TRBV15; D uncertain. There are 12 residues in the CDR3. Per germline, CDR1 LNHNV and CDR2 YYDKDF (reference sequence). Trimming removed 4 bases at V and 0 bases at J, with 0 bases between. CDR3 sequence: CATSTNTGELFF. CDR3 bases: TGTGCCACCAGCACGAACACCGGGGAGCTGTTTTTT.

This clone has only a few counts. The chain carries TRBV9 and TRBJ2-1; 9 nucleotides match TRBD1. The CDR3 covers 15 residues. V trimming: 3 bases; J trimming: 9 bases; junction bases outside the gene matches: 10. CDR1 SGDLS and CDR2 YYNGEE come from the germline V gene. The CDR3 sequence: CASSESQGAWIEQFF. Here the CDR3 DNA reads TGTGCCAGCAGCGAATCACAGGGGGCGTGGATTGAGCAGTTCTTC.

The chain is built from TRBV10-1 and TRBJ2-6; D is perhaps TRBD1 or TRBD2 (5 bases each). The germline V and J ends were trimmed by 10 bases and 4 bases, with 20 bases remaining between them. Germline CDR1 WNHNN, CDR2 SYGVQD (reference sequence). There are 16 residues in the CDR3. CDR3 DNA sequence: TGCGCCAACCCAGACCAAGGGACCTGGGGGGCCAACGTCCTGACTTTC. Residues: CANPDQGTWGANVLTF.

The chain links TRBV7-3 to TRBJ1-1; D remains ambiguous. V was clipped by 2 bases and J by 2 bases, with 12 bases between them. Looked up from germline, CDR1 is SGHTA and CDR2 is FQGTGA. The CDR3 runs 15 residues. CDR3 coding DNA: TGTGCCAGCAGCTTAGGTTGGGGAGGAAACACTGAAGCTTTCTTT. Translation gives CASSLGWGGNTEAFF. Together with reference TRBV7-3 and TRBJ1-1, the CDR3 gives the full variable domain: GAGVSQTPSNKVTEKGKYVELRCDPISGHTALYWYRQSLGQGPEFLIYFQGTGAADDSGLPNDRFFAVRPEGSVSTLKIQRTERGDSAVYLCASSLGWGGNTEAFFGQGTRLTVV.

The chain couples TRBV29-1 to TRBJ2-7; the match to TRBD1 covers 10 bases. After removal of 2 bases from V and 2 bases from J, the junction contained 3 bases not matched to a gene. CDR1 and CDR2 from the germline V gene are SQVTM and ANQGSEA. The CDR3 is made up of 14 amino acids. The CDR3 loop is CSVELGQGTYEQYF. In DNA, the CDR3 is TGCAGCGTTGAATTGGGACAGGGGACCTACGAGCAGTACTTC.

V usage is TRBV28 and J usage is TRBJ2-2, with TRBD2 identical over 8 bases. Germline V gene lookup returns CDR1 MDHEN and CDR2 SYDVKM. The J segment lost 1 base and the V segment lost 1 base, leaving 5 bases of the junction unmatched. The CDR3 covers 17 residues. CDR3 sequence reads: CASSLSRLAQNTGELFF. The CDR3 bases are TGTGCCAGCAGTTTATCCCGACTAGCGCAGAACACCGGGGAGCTGTTTTTT.

V is TRBV4-1 and J is TRBJ2-5; D ambiguous. Trimming stripped 0 bases from V and 4 bases from J, with 12 bases between. Germline values: CDR1 MGHRA, CDR2 YSYEKL. CDR3 length: 15 amino acids. The CDR3 sequence is CASSQDYLSGETQYF. The CDR3 DNA reads TGCGCCAGCAGCCAAGACTACCTCTCGGGAGAGACCCAGTACTTC.

V usage is TRBV9 and J usage is TRBJ1-4; 8 bases are shared with TRBD1. CDR3 length: 13 residues. V dropped 3 bases and J dropped 8; count of bases not matched to a gene: 3. Germline loops: CDR1 SGDLS, CDR2 YYNGEE. Here the CDR3 DNA reads TGTGCCAGCAGCGCACAGGGGGGGGAAAAACTGTTTTTT. Translation: CASSAQGGEKLFF.

The chain has TRBV19 and TRBJ1-2; no definite D call. The V end lost 4 bases, the J end lost 3 bases, and 12 bases lay between the germline ends. Per the germline V gene, CDR1 is LNHDA and CDR2 is SQIVND (reference sequence). CDR3 length: 14 residues. CDR3 protein: CASSKQRRDYGYTF. CDR3 bases: TGTGCCAGTAGTAAACAGCGGAGGGACTATGGCTACACCTTC. Full variable domain (remainder filled in from reference TRBV19 and TRBJ1-2): DGGITQSPKYLFRKEGQNVTLSCEQNLNHDAMYWYRQDPGQGLRLIYYSQIVNDFQKGDIAEGYSVSREKKESFPLTVTSAQKNPTAFYLCASSKQRRDYGYTFGSGTRLTVV.

This clone was counted between two and nine times. The J gene is TRBJ2-5, the V gene TRBV2; D unresolved. The CDR3 spans 15 residues. Germline V gives CDR1 SNHLY, CDR2 FYNNEI. Trimming shortened V by 0 bases and J by 1 base, and 9 bases separated the two germline ends. For the CDR3, the DNA is TGTGCCAGCAGTGAAGCTGTAGGGCTCCAAGAGACCCAGTACTTC. It translates to CASSEAVGLQETQYF.

This chain connects TRBV4-2 to TRBJ1-5; 9 nucleotides match TRBD1. This CDR3 has 17 residues. Germline V CDR1 and CDR2: LGHNA, YNFKEQ. V trimming: 2 bases; J trimming: 1 base; junction bases outside the gene matches: 6. DNA for the CDR3: TGTGCCAGCAGCCAACAACAGGGGGCTGAGAGCAATCAGCCCCAGCATTTT. Amino acids: CASSQQQGAESNQPQHF.

This chain uses TRBV27 with TRBJ1-4; 9 bases line up with TRBD1. With 5 bases clipped from V and 11 bases from J, the junction kept 12 bases outside the gene matches. There are 15 residues in the CDR3. CDR1 and CDR2 from the germline V gene are MNHEY and SMNVEV (reference sequence). DNA for the CDR3: TGTGCCAGCAGTCTTCAGGGGGGACAGGGCAGGAAACTGTTTTTT. Translation gives CASSLQGGQGRKLFF. The variable domain in full, with the rest retrieved from reference TRBV27 and TRBJ1-4, is EAQVTQNPRYLITVTGKKLTVTCSQNMNHEYMSWYRQDPGLGLRQIYYSMNVEVTDKGDVPEGYKVSRKEKRNFPLILESPSPNQTSLYFCASSLQGGQGRKLFFGSGTQLSVL.

The chain uses TRBV9 and TRBJ1-1; D not resolved. V was clipped by 4 bases and J by 0 bases, with 10 bases between them. There are 14 residues in the CDR3. Germline loops: CDR1 SGDLS, CDR2 YYNGEE. The CDR3 spells CASSPGLMNTEAFF. CDR3 in DNA: TGTGCCAGCAGCCCGGGTTTAATGAACACTGAAGCTTTCTTT.

The rearrangement links TRBV4-3 to TRBJ1-5, with D unclear. The CDR3 length is 13 residues. The V end was cut by 0 bases, the J end by 0 bases, with 0 bases between. Germline V gene lookup returns CDR1 LGHNA and CDR2 YSLEER. The CDR3 protein is CASSQDSNQPQHF. For the CDR3, the DNA is TGCGCCAGCAGCCAAGATAGCAATCAGCCCCAGCATTTT.

Concerning this clone itself: Other DNA sequences in this sample translate to the same CDR3. The chain has TRBV27 and TRBJ1-1; the match to TRBD1 covers 8 bases. With V trimmed by 2 bases and J by 4 bases, 0 bases remained unmatched. Per the germline V gene, CDR1 is MNHEY and CDR2 is SMNVEV (reference sequence). This CDR3 has 13 amino acids. Here the CDR3 reads CASSLTGGTEAFF. DNA of the CDR3: TGTGCCAGCAGTTTAACAGGGGGCACTGAAGCTTTCTTT.

This chain uses TRBV6-5 with TRBJ2-7; D perhaps matches TRBD1 (7 bases). The CDR3 consists of 15 residues. The V gene's germline CDR1 is MNHEY and CDR2 SVGAGI. The V and J ends lost 6 bases and 1 base respectively, with 16 bases between them. CDR3: CASSLRQGLSYEQYF. The CDR3 DNA reads TGTGCCAGCAGCCTACGACAGGGACTTTCCTACGAGCAGTACTTC.

V and J are TRBV27 and TRBJ2-7; D ambiguous. This CDR3 region has 13 residues. V was pared by 2 bases and J by 3 bases, with 8 bases between. CDR1 MNHEY and CDR2 SMNVEV come from the germline V gene (reference sequence). The CDR3 sequence is CASSLTWRYEQYF. CDR3 coding DNA: TGTGCCAGCAGTTTAACGTGGCGCTACGAGCAGTACTTC.

The chain is built from TRBV5-6 and TRBJ1-2, with D tentatively TRBD1 (6 bases). CDR3 length: 16 residues. In germline, CDR1 is SGHDT, CDR2 YYEEEE. Trimming took off 2 bases at V and 2 bases at J, with 16 bases between the two ends. CDR3 sequence: CASSLDGLGTNYGYTF. CDR3 nucleotides: TGTGCCAGCAGCTTAGATGGGCTCGGGACAAACTATGGCTACACCTTC. Filled out from reference TRBV5-6 and TRBJ1-2, the complete variable domain reads DAGVTQSPTHLIKTRGQQVTLRCSPKSGHDTVSWYQQALGQGPQFIFQYYEEEERQRGNFPDRFSGHQFPNYSSELNVNALLLGDSALYLCASSLDGLGTNYGYTFGSGTRLTVV.

This clone was seen once. The chain joins TRBV2 to TRBJ2-1, with D unresolved. Germline lookup yields CDR1 SNHLY and CDR2 FYNNEI. Trimming cost V 4 bases and J 6 bases, with 4 bases left between them. This CDR3 comprises 11 residues. CDR3 nucleotides: TGTGCCAGCAGTGGAGTCAATGAGCAGTTCTTC. Its translation: CASSGVNEQFF.

A word on this clone: At one end the junction does not follow the germline gene, possibly because of a read error. The sample carries other DNA sequences with the same CDR3. J is TRBJ1-2 and V is TRBV7-2, with TRBD1 as a possible D gene (5 bases). Looked up from germline, CDR1 is SGHTA and CDR2 is FQGNSA. This CDR3 is 15 amino acids long. The CDR3, as DNA: TGTGCCAGCAGCTTATCTGGGACTGACAACTACGGCTACACCTTC. This sequence encodes CASSLSGTDNYGYTF.

The chain carries TRBV5-6 and TRBJ2-1; weak D call: TRBD2 (5 bases). The CDR3 has 15 amino acids. Germline V gene sequence: CDR1 SGHDT, CDR2 YYEEEE. V was cut by 6 bases and J by 5 bases, with 18 bases left in between. The CDR3 protein is CASTPGGGTNNEQFF. The CDR3, as DNA: TGTGCCAGCACCCCCGGAGGAGGTACCAACAATGAGCAGTTCTTC.

V usage is TRBV11-2 and J usage is TRBJ2-5; 11 bases map to TRBD2. The CDR3 has 16 amino acids. Germline V gives CDR1 SGHAT, CDR2 FQNNGV. J was trimmed by 2 bases and V by 0 bases; bases with no gene match: 2. Written as DNA, the CDR3 is TGTGCCAGCAGCTTAGATAGACTAGCGGGGCAAGAGACCCAGTACTTC. This gives the protein CASSLDRLAGQETQYF.

The chain uses TRBV5-1 and TRBJ2-3; 10 bases are a match to TRBD2. CDR1 is SGHRS and CDR2 is YFSETQ in the germline V gene. The CDR3 length is 16 residues. Trimming cost V 4 bases and J 4 bases; bases outside gene matches: 9. CDR3 residues: CASSPTAGGSADTQYF. CDR3 bases: TGCGCCAGCAGCCCCACAGCGGGAGGGTCCGCAGATACGCAGTATTTT.

The chain uses TRBV27 and TRBJ2-7; perhaps TRBD1 as D (5 bases). Germline CDR1 is MNHEY and CDR2 is SMNVEV (reference sequence). The CDR3 totals 13 residues. The germline V and J ends were trimmed by 5 bases and 5 bases, with 13 bases remaining between them. The CDR3 region has the DNA TGTGCCAGCAGTCCCACGGCAGGGAACGAGCAGTACTTC. It translates to CASSPTAGNEQYF.

This clone occurred a few times. The chain joins TRBV7-6 to TRBJ2-7; no clear D. Germline V gives CDR1 SGHVS, CDR2 FNYEAQ. V was clipped by 2 bases and J by 6 bases, with 11 bases between them. CDR3 length: 13 residues. The CDR3 sequence: CASSLNAYGEQYF. CDR3 DNA sequence: TGTGCCAGCAGCTTAAACGCCTACGGCGAGCAGTACTTC.